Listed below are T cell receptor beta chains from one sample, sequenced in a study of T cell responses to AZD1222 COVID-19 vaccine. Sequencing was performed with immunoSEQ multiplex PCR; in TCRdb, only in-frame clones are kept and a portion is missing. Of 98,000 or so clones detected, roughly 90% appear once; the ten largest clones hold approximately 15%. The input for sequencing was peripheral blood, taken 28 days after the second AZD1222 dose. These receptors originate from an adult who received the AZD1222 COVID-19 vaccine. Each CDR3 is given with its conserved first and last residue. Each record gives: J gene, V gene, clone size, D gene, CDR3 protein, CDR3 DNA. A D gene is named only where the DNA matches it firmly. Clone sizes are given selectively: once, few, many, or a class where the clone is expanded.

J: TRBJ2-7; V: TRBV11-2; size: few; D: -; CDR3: CASSPTNGRVHEQYF; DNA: TGTGCCAGCAGCCCGACCAATGGCAGGGTCCACGAGCAGTACTTC
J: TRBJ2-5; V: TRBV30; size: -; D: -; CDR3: CAWRTRGETQYF; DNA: TGTGCCTGGAGGACCCGAGGGGAGACCCAGTACTTC
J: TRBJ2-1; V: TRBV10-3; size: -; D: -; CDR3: CAISEYNEQFF; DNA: TGTGCCATCAGTGAGTACAATGAGCAGTTCTTC
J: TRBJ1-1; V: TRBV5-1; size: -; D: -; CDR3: CASSLDRNTEAFF; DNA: TGCGCCAGCAGCTTGGACAGGAACACTGAAGCTTTCTTT
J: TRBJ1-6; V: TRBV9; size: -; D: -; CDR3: CASSTQAEPLHF; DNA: TGTGCCAGCAGCACACAGGCTGAGCCCCTCCACTTT
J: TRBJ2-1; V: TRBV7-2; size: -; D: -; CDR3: CASSFTGAGGHNEQFF; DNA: TGTGCCAGCAGCTTCACGGGGGCAGGGGGTCACAATGAGCAGTTCTTC
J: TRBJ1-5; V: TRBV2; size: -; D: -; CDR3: CASSELYSNQPQHF; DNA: TGTGCCAGCAGTGAGCTTTATAGCAATCAGCCCCAGCATTTT
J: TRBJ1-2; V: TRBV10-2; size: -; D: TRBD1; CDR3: CASSEPWTGSRGYTF; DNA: TGCGCCAGCAGTGAGCCGTGGACAGGGTCTCGAGGCTACACCTTC
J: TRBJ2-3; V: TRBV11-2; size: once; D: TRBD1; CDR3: CASSTHGQGETDTQYF; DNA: TGTGCCAGCAGCACCCACGGACAGGGAGAAACAGATACGCAGTATTTT
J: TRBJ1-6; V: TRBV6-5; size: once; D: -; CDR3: CASSLSYNPLHF; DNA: TGTGCCAGCAGTCTTTCCTACAATCCCCTCCACTTT
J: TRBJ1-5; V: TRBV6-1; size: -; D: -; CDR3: CASSEGSIQPQHF; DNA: TGTGCCAGCAGTGAAGGTTCAATTCAGCCCCAGCATTTT
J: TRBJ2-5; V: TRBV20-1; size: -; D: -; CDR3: CSASSGLETQYF; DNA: TGCAGTGCTAGTTCAGGGCTGGAGACCCAGTACTTC
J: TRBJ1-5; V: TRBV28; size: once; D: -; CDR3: CASSLDGQPQHF; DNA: TGTGCCAGCAGTTTAGATGGCCAGCCCCAGCATTTT
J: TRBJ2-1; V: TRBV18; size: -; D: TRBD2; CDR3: CASSPPRREITNEQFF; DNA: TGTGCCAGCTCACCACCGCGGCGGGAGATCACCAATGAGCAGTTCTTC
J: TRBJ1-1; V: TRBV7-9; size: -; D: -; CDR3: CASSLGPLNTEAFF; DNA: TGTGCCAGCAGCTTAGGGCCACTGAACACTGAAGCTTTCTTT
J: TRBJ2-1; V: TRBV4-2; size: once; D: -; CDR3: CASSQVSGTYNEQFF; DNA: TGTGCCAGCAGCCAAGTTAGCGGTACCTACAATGAGCAGTTCTTC
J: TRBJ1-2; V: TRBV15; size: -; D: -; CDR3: CATSRDVGSPNYGYTF; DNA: TGTGCCACCAGCAGAGATGTAGGGTCGCCGAACTATGGCTACACCTTC
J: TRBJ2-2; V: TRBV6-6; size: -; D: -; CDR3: CASSYSRVPGELFF; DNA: TGTGCCAGCAGTTACTCGCGGGTACCCGGGGAGCTGTTTTTT
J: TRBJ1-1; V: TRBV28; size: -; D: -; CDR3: CASSQQGPGAEAFF; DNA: TGTGCCAGCAGTCAACAGGGACCCGGCGCTGAAGCTTTCTTT
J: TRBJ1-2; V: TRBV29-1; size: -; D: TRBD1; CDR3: CSAESARGTGKNGYTF; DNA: TGCAGCGCCGAATCGGCCCGTGGGACAGGGAAGAATGGCTACACCTTC
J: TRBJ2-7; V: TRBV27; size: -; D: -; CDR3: CASSPTDSSYEQYF; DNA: TGTGCCAGCAGCCCCACCGACAGCTCCTACGAGCAGTACTTC
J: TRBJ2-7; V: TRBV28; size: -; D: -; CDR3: CASSLGLGEQYF; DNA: TGTGCCAGCAGTCTCGGCCTGGGCGAGCAGTACTTC
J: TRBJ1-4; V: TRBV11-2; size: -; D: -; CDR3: CASSPRGGVGNEKLFF; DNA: TGTGCCAGCAGCCCTAGAGGGGGAGTTGGAAATGAAAAACTGTTTTTT
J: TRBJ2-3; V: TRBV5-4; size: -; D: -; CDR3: CASSSPQGTDTQYF; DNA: TGTGCCAGCAGCTCACCTCAGGGCACAGATACGCAGTATTTT
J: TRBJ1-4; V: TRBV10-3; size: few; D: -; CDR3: CAISGGPSGEKLFF; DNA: TGTGCCATCAGTGGGGGGCCGAGTGGTGAAAAACTGTTTTTT
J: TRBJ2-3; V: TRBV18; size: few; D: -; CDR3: CASSPELLGGFGTDTQYF; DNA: TGTGCCAGCTCACCCGAACTCCTAGGCGGATTTGGTACAGATACGCAGTATTTT
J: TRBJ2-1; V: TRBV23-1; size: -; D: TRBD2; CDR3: CASSQSSGRKNEQFF; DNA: TGCGCCAGCAGTCAATCTAGCGGGAGGAAAAATGAGCAGTTCTTC
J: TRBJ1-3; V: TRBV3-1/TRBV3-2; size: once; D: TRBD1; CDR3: CASSQGGQGPSGNTIYF; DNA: TGTGCCAGCAGCCAAGGGGGACAGGGACCTTCTGGAAACACCATATATTTT
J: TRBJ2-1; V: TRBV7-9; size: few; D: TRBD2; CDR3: CASSHTSEYYNEQFF; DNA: TGTGCCAGCAGCCACACTAGCGAATACTACAATGAGCAGTTCTTC
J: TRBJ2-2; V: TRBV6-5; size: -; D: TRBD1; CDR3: CAEGAGVYTGELFF; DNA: TGTGCCGAGGGGGCAGGGGTTTACACCGGGGAGCTGTTTTTT
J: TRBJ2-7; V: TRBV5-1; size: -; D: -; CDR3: CASSLGDSTHEQYF; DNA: TGCGCCAGCAGCTTGGGGGATTCCACCCACGAGCAGTACTTC
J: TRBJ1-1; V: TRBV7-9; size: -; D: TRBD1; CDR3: CASSSTGINTEAFF; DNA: TGTGCCAGCAGCTCGACAGGGATTAACACTGAAGCTTTCTTT
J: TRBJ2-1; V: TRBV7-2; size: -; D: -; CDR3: CASSFTLANEQFF; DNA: TGTGCCAGCAGCTTCACACTTGCAAATGAGCAGTTCTTC
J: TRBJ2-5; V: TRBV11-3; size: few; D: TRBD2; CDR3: CASSPGTSGSETQYF; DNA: TGTGCCAGCAGCCCTGGGACTAGCGGGTCGGAGACCCAGTACTTC
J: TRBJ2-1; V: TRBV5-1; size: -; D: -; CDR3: CASSLGVGINEQFF; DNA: TGCGCCAGCAGCTTGGGTGTGGGGATTAATGAGCAGTTCTTC
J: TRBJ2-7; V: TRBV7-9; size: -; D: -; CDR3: CASSLPTNGFKYEQYF; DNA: TGTGCCAGCAGCTTACCAACCAACGGGTTTAAGTACGAGCAGTACTTC
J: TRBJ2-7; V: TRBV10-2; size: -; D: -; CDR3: CASSDGQGYEQYF; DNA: TGCGCCAGCAGTGACGGGCAGGGCTACGAGCAGTACTTC
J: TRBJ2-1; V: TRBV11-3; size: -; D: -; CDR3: CASSSIIGGEQFF; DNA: TGTGCCAGCAGCTCCATTATAGGGGGTGAGCAGTTCTTC
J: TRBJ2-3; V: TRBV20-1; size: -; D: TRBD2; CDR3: CSASKGLAGTTDTQYF; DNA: TGCAGTGCTAGTAAGGGTCTAGCGGGTACCACAGATACGCAGTATTTT
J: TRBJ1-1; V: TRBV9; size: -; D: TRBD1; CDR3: CASSATGQNTEAFF; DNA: TGTGCCAGCAGCGCGACAGGGCAGAACACTGAAGCTTTCTTT
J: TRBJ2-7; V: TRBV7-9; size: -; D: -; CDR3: CASSDRKDPTYEQYF; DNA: TGTGCCAGCAGCGATCGAAAGGATCCAACCTACGAGCAGTACTTC
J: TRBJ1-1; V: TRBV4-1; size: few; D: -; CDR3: CASSQDYPGHTEAFF; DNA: TGCGCCAGCAGCCAAGATTACCCAGGGCACACTGAAGCTTTCTTT
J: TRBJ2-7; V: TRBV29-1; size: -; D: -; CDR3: CSVEISESSTYEQYF; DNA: TGCAGCGTTGAGATCAGCGAGAGCAGTACCTACGAGCAGTACTTC
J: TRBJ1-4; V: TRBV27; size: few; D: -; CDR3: CASGTLFATNEKLFF; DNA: TGTGCCAGCGGTACGCTATTTGCAACTAATGAAAAACTGTTTTTT
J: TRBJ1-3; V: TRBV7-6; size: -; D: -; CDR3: CASSSGGARGNTIYF; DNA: TGTGCCAGCAGCTCCGGGGGGGCGCGAGGAAACACCATATATTTT
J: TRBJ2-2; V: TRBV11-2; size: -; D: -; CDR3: CASSLNPGKLFF; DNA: TGTGCCAGCAGCCTTAACCCCGGGAAGCTGTTTTTT
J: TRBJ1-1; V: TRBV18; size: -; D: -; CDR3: CASSPWKGTEAFF; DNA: TGTGCCAGCTCACCCTGGAAGGGCACTGAAGCTTTCTTT
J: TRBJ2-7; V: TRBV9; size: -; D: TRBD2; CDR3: CASSVIAGVAEQYF; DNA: TGTGCCAGCAGCGTTATAGCGGGAGTTGCCGAGCAGTACTTC
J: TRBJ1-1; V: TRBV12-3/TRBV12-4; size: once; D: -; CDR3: CASSPHPNTEAFF; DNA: TGTGCCAGCAGCCCACACCCGAACACTGAAGCTTTCTTT
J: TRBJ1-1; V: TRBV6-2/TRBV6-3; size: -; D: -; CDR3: CASRPKGMNTEAFF; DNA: TGTGCCAGCAGACCTAAGGGGATGAACACTGAAGCTTTCTTT
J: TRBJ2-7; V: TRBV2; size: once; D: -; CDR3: CASTPSWEQYF; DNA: TGTGCCAGCACTCCCTCCTGGGAGCAGTACTTC
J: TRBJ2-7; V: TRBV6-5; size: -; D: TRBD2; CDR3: CASRQTSGYEQYF; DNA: TGTGCCAGCAGGCAGACTAGCGGCTACGAGCAGTACTTC